One and the same sample provided the 7 T cell receptor beta chains below, sequenced in a study of regulatory T cells in long-lasting Graves disease. Noted time point: persistent/refractory GD, antithyroid drugs over 5 years with positive TRAb. The TCR library used RNA extracted from PBMCs. Construction of TCR beta libraries relied on iRepertoire HTBI primers and on Arm-PCR targeting CDR3 regions. TCRdb independently ran MiXCR on the multiplex PCR reads; one entry per CDR3 protein. This table holds fewer than 400,000 distinct CDR3 sequences, less than 25% found once. Sample: peripheral blood mononuclear cells (PBMCs), taken when the disease was refractory, from a patient treated with antithyroid drugs. These TCRs come from a female donor with Graves disease.

This clonotype came up many times. The chain employs TRBV6-2 or TRBV6-3 and TRBJ2-5; 10 nucleotides match TRBD2. Germline trimming cut 5 bases from V and 7 bases from J; bases unmatched to any gene: 7. Germline lookup yields CDR1 MNHEY and CDR2 SVGEGT. The CDR3 is 14 amino acids. CDR3 bases: TGTGCCAGCAGTGCGGGACTAGCGAAGAGGACCCAGTACTTC. It is translated as CASSAGLAKRTQYF.

This clonotype was detected only a few times. This chain connects TRBV6-1 to TRBJ1-2; 7 bases map to TRBD1. This CDR3 comprises 14 residues. After removal of 4 bases from V and 4 bases from J, the junction contained 6 bases not matched to a gene. The V gene's germline CDR1 is MNHNS and CDR2 SASEGT. This CDR3 reads CASSAAGGGYGYTF. CDR3 nucleotides: TGTGCCAGCAGTGCGGCAGGGGGTGGCTATGGCTACACCTTC.

Concerning this clonotype itself: The CDR3 does not end in the conserved phenylalanine or tryptophan, so this is likely a read error. The V and J genes are TRBV19 and TRBJ1-4; 9 bases match TRBD1. CDR1 and CDR2 from the germline V gene are LNHDA and SQIVND (reference sequence). The CDR3 is 15 residues long. J gave up 8 bases and V 6 bases, and 10 bases lay outside the gene matches. CDR3 protein: CASRTSGTGTEKLFL. Written as DNA, the CDR3 is TGTGCCAGTAGGACCTCCGGGACAGGGACCGAAAAACTGTTTCTT.

The rearrangement links TRBV7-2 to TRBJ2-5; 8 nucleotides agree with TRBD1. The germline V gene encodes CDR1 SGHTA and CDR2 FQGNSA. This CDR3 is built from 15 residues. V shed 4 bases and J 4 bases; nucleotides not matched to a gene: 8. The CDR3 loop reads CASSSRTGFGETQYF. DNA of the CDR3: TGTGCCAGCAGCTCGCGGACAGGGTTCGGAGAGACCCAGTACTTC.

The V and J genes are TRBV28 and TRBJ2-1, with D maybe TRBD2 (5 bases). CDR1 and CDR2 (germline): MDHEN, SYDVKM. CDR3 size: 13 residues. Deletions cut 7 bases from V and 8 bases from J, with 15 bases between. DNA of the CDR3: TGTGCCAGCATGGCTGCCGGGAAGCATGAGCAGTTCTTC. This codes for CASMAAGKHEQFF.

The sample holds many counts of this clonotype. The gene calls are TRBV6-1 and TRBJ1-1; maybe TRBD1 (5 bases). The CDR3 runs to 14 residues. V was trimmed by 7 bases and J by 1 base, leaving 13 bases between them. CDR1 MNHNS and CDR2 SASEGT come from the germline V gene. The CDR3 nucleotides are TGTGCCAGCAATCGGGACGCACCGAACACTGAAGCTTTCTTT. Residues: CASNRDAPNTEAFF.

This clonotype has only a few counts. The CDR3 loop is CASSPQGAVSGNQPQHF. As DNA, the CDR3 is TGTGCCAGCAGCCCACAGGGGGCAGTGAGTGGCAATCAGCCCCAGCATTTT. The gene calls are TRBV7-2 and TRBJ1-5; 9 bases are shared with TRBD1. J gave up 2 bases and V 5 bases, and 10 bases lay outside the gene matches. The CDR3 runs to 17 residues. Looked up from germline, CDR1 is SGHTA and CDR2 is FQGNSA. The full variable domain, completed using reference TRBV7-2 and TRBJ1-5, is GAGVSQSPSNKVTEKGKDVELRCDPISGHTALYWYRQSLGQGLEFLIYFQGNSAPDKSGLPSDRFSAERTGGSVSTLTIQRTQQEDSAVYLCASSPQGAVSGNQPQHFGDGTRLSIL.